This TCR beta chain was profiled in a study of cytomegalovirus exposure and HLA in healthy donors. Primers included in the PCR were 60 Vbeta and 13 Jbeta primers. The authors' processing: A later analysis counted about 80 million unique TCR beta chains, around 11 million shared. Repertoires were generated with immunoSEQ multiplex PCR, while TCRdb's copy carries only in-frame clones and drops some. V and J calls and clone size follow that table, whereas D and trimming were derived from the DNA. The repertoire holds about 150,000 clones, with approximately 70% as singletons. CDR3 length: 15 amino acids. V lost 4 bases to trimming and J lost 7 bases; unmatched junction nucleotides: 8. The germline V gene has CDR1 SGDLS and CDR2 YYNGEE.

Source material: PBMCs. The V and J genes are TRBV9 and TRBJ1-6; 7 bases agree with TRBD1. The receptor was isolated from a woman under 30 in good health and CMV-seronegative. The chain's CDR3 is CASSPRTGINSPLHF. In nucleotides, the CDR3 is TGTGCCAGCAGCCCGAGGACAGGAATAAATTCACCCCTCCACTTT.